This TCR beta chain was documented in a study of blood T cell repertoires in COVID-19. Study summary: Whether acute or convalescent, the COVID-19 samples came from the United States, Italy and Spain. In each case, the material was cDNA or gDNA derived from T cells, B-cell-depleted T cells, or PBMCs.

J was trimmed by 2 bases and V by 0 bases; bases with no gene match: 4. This CDR3 contains 16 residues. CDR1 and CDR2 from the germline V gene are SGHRS and YFSETQ. The repertoire was sequenced with immunoSEQ multiplex PCR; TCRdb's copy has only in-frame clones and lacks some. Counted here are roughly 250,000 clones, more than 75% occurring once; the ten biggest clones make up 2% to 2.5%. The chain combines TRBV5-1 with TRBJ2-7; 11 positions match TRBD1. The sequence was collected from a woman between 45 and 65 years old with acute or convalescent COVID-19. The sample taken for sequencing was peripheral blood. The CDR3 DNA sequence: TGCGCCAGCAGCTTGGCCGGGGACAGGGGGACCTACGAGCAGTACTTC. Translated: CASSLAGDRGTYEQYF.